One sample yielded the 16 T cell receptor beta chains listed below, sequenced in a study of blood T cell repertoires in COVID-19 (TCRdb year 2020). Library creation used the immunoSEQ multiplex PCR assay. TCRdb provides this immuneACCESS table in a form limited to in-frame rearrangements. Some clones are lacking; in checked studies, under half of them reflect an unresolved V gene, and why the rest are absent is not known. The sample profile shows some 57,000 clones; around 89% of them were found once. Less than 2% of the sample is held by the ten biggest clonotypes. Sequenced material: peripheral blood. The origin of the receptors is a man aged 55-75 years with acute or convalescent COVID-19.

CDR3 amino acids: CASSQDIRGNSPLHF. The DNA for the CDR3 is TGCGCCAGCAGCCAAGATATCCGGGGGAATTCACCCCTCCACTTT. The V call is TRBV4-1, the J call TRBJ1-6, with D tentatively TRBD1 (5 bases). This CDR3 contains 15 residues. The V end lost 0 bases, the J end lost 7 bases, and 10 bases lay between the germline ends. Germline CDR1 reads MGHRA; CDR2 reads YSYEKL.

The V call is TRBV18, the J call TRBJ1-1; D is uncertain. CDR3 size: 13 residues. The V gene's germline CDR1 is KGHSH and CDR2 LQKENI. Deletions cut 3 bases from V and 3 bases from J, with 8 bases between. The CDR3 coding sequence is TGTGCCAGCTCACCCTCGCCAGACACTGAAGCTTTCTTT. It specifies CASSPSPDTEAFF.

This clone was detected once. The DNA of the CDR3 is TGTGCCAGCAGCAAAGAACGCCAACAGACGCCCAGGGGGCCCCAGCATTTT. Translation: CASSKERQQTPRGPQHF. The chain couples TRBV21-1 to TRBJ1-5; the table's D call, TRBD1, was not checked against the DNA. TRBV21-1 counts as a pseudogene. The CDR3 is 17 residues long.

The chain has TRBV7-2 and TRBJ2-7; 10 bases map to TRBD1. The germline CDR1 and CDR2 sequences are SGHTA and FQGNSA. With 2 bases clipped from V and 3 bases from J, the junction kept 4 bases outside the gene matches. The CDR3 spans 15 residues. The DNA for the CDR3 is TGTGCCAGCAGCTTAAGCCGGACAGGGGGCTACGAGCAGTACTTC. Amino acid sequence: CASSLSRTGGYEQYF.

The V gene is TRBV9, the J gene TRBJ1-2; a weak D match, TRBD1 (6 bases). V shed 0 bases and J shed 4 bases, with 16 bases lying between them. This CDR3 region has 16 residues. Germline V gene data show CDR1 as SGDLS and CDR2 as YYNGEE. CDR3 residues: CASSVASRGGSYGYTF. CDR3 in DNA: TGTGCCAGCAGCGTAGCCTCACGGGGGGGCTCCTATGGCTACACCTTC.

V is TRBV10-3 and J is TRBJ2-7, with 10 bases fitting TRBD2. Looked up from germline, CDR1 is ENHRY and CDR2 is SYGVKD. This CDR3 comprises 15 residues. V trimming: 2 bases; J trimming: 4 bases; junction bases outside the gene matches: 5. The CDR3 nucleotides read TGTGCCATCAGTGAGAGGCTAGCGGGGGCATACGAGCAGTACTTC. This gives the protein CAISERLAGAYEQYF.

V and J are TRBV5-1 and TRBJ2-5, with D possibly being TRBD1 (5 bases). CDR1 SGHRS and CDR2 YFSETQ come from the germline V gene. V was trimmed by 2 bases and J by 1 base, leaving 9 bases between them. The CDR3 is 14 amino acids. CDR3 sequence reads: CASSLVTVQETQYF. The CDR3 nucleotides are TGCGCCAGCAGCTTAGTGACAGTCCAAGAGACCCAGTACTTC.

This chain joins TRBV5-1 and TRBJ1-6; 9 bases agree with TRBD1. V lost 2 bases to trimming and J lost 7 bases; unmatched junction nucleotides: 7. Germline assignment: CDR1 SGHRS and CDR2 YFSETQ. The CDR3 totals 16 residues. The CDR3: CASSLDRGSGNSPLHF. The CDR3, as DNA: TGCGCCAGCAGCTTAGACAGGGGGTCGGGAAATTCACCCCTCCACTTT.

The genes are TRBV7-9 and TRBJ1-1; no clear D. Trimming took off 2 bases at V and 2 bases at J, with 6 bases between the two ends. The germline CDR1 and CDR2 sequences are SEHNR and FQNEAQ (reference sequence). This CDR3 region has 13 residues. Here the CDR3 DNA reads TGTGCCAGCAGCTTAATGAGTAACACTGAAGCTTTCTTT. Its translation: CASSLMSNTEAFF.

The gene calls are TRBV2 and TRBJ2-7; TRBD1 aligns across 10 bases. The germline gives CDR1 SNHLY, CDR2 FYNNEI. The CDR3 consists of 16 residues. The V gene end was trimmed by 6 bases and the J gene end by 2 bases; junction bases not matched to a gene: 10. The chain's CDR3 is CASRRGTGEKPYEQYF. The CDR3 coding sequence is TGTGCCAGCAGAAGGGGGACAGGGGAAAAACCCTACGAGCAGTACTTC.

This clone is deemed large. V usage is TRBV2 and J usage is TRBJ2-2, with 7 bases identical to TRBD1. The CDR3 is made up of 19 amino acids. Looked up from germline, CDR1 is SNHLY and CDR2 is FYNNEI. Losses at the gene ends were 5 bases for V and 1 base for J; bases not matched to a gene: 16. The CDR3 sequence is CASSTGVTVYSENTGELFF. The CDR3 nucleotides read TGTGCCAGCAGTACAGGGGTCACTGTTTATTCAGAGAACACCGGGGAGCTGTTTTTT.

This chain uses TRBV24-1 with TRBJ2-3, with D possibly TRBD2 on 6 matching bases. There are 17 residues in the CDR3. Germline V gene sequence: CDR1 KGHDR, CDR2 SFDVKD. Trimming removed 5 bases from V and 0 bases from J, with 17 bases in between. The CDR3 sequence: CATSGTTVGGSTDTQYF. CDR3 coding DNA: TGTGCCACCAGTGGCACTACCGTGGGGGGTAGCACAGATACGCAGTATTTT.

The chain links TRBV6-5 to TRBJ1-3; D is unresolved. The V gene lost 7 bases and the J gene lost 0 bases, with 7 bases spanning the gap. Germline CDR1 and CDR2: MNHEY and SVGAGI. The CDR3 has 13 residues. CDR3 region: CASMTPSGNTIYF. The CDR3 DNA reads as TGTGCCAGCATGACACCCTCTGGAAACACCATATATTTT.

The chain's CDR3 is CASKDTGGVTETQYF. Here the CDR3 DNA reads TGCGCCAGTAAAGATACGGGGGGGGTCACGGAGACCCAGTACTTC. This chain uses TRBV5-1 with TRBJ2-5; TRBD2 aligns across 8 bases. The CDR3 runs to 15 residues. V trimming: 8 bases; J trimming: 5 bases; junction bases outside the gene matches: 14. Germline CDR1 SGHRS, CDR2 YFSETQ.

The chain links TRBV7-9 to TRBJ1-6, with 9 positions matching TRBD1. The CDR3 totals 16 residues. CDR1 and CDR2 from the germline V gene are SEHNR and FQNEAQ (reference sequence). The junction had 5 bases not matched to a gene; V was cut back by 5 bases and J by 3 bases. The CDR3 spells CASSRTGALYNSPLHF. Here the CDR3 DNA reads TGTGCCAGCAGCCGGACAGGGGCGCTCTATAATTCACCCCTCCACTTT.

This clone occurred once. The V call is TRBV30, the J call TRBJ1-1; possible D gene TRBD1, 5 bases. CDR1 is GTSNPN, CDR2 SVGIG, per germline (reference sequence). Trimming removed 3 bases from V and 7 bases from J, with 12 bases in between. CDR3 length: 12 residues. DNA for the CDR3: TGTGCCTGGAGAGATCCAGGGTTTGAAGCTTTCTTT. This codes for CAWRDPGFEAFF.